This T cell receptor (beta chain) was recovered during a study of T cell responses to AZD1222 COVID-19 vaccine. Study-level results: Scientists sampled the repertoires only once the peak T cell response had passed. Only a handful of AZD1222 recipients tested seropositive at baseline. Females made up more of the donors, who were largely white British, and clonal diversity may have come out too low. Targeting of unmutated variant regions was reportedly seen in nearly half of spike-specific TCRs.

With regard to this clone: Antigen unknown.

The germline CDR1 and CDR2 sequences are SQVTM and ANQGSEA. Trimming left V 3 bases short and J 2 bases short, with 11 bases between. The CDR3 length is 13 residues. The data were produced by immunoSEQ multiplex PCR, yet TCRdb's version contains in-frame clones alone and is incomplete. The table records roughly 66,000 clones, about 83% of them present only once. Sequencing used peripheral blood, obtained on day 0 of AZD1222 vaccination. The sequence was collected from an adult in good health. This chain links TRBV29-1 with TRBJ2-7; the D gene is possibly TRBD2 (5 bases). The CDR3 reads CSVDVSGTYEQYF. The CDR3 DNA reads as TGCAGCGTTGATGTCTCGGGAACCTACGAGCAGTACTTC.